This T cell receptor beta chain originates from a study of T cells in Graves' hyperthyroidism and ophthalmopathy. Overall study results and limits: In validation, the model predicted ophthalmopathy. These predictions came a median approximately 5.9 months before onset.

PBMCs came from 9 to 10 ml fresh peripheral blood. TCR beta CDR3 region amplification was performed from RNA transcripts. Carried out on the TCR CDR3, a first-round RT-PCR used the HTBI primer set. MiXCR was run by TCRdb on the multiplex PCR reads, yielding one entry per CDR3 protein. Here the sample spans roughly 290,000 distinct CDR3 sequences, over 15% being singletons. The CDR3 covers 14 residues. V shed 10 bases, J shed 6 bases, and the junction held 11 bases outside the gene matches. This clonotype has a handful of counts. Its specificity is not known. The sequence was obtained from a woman aged 55-69 years with Graves' ophthalmopathy. The sample taken for sequencing was blood. The chain recombines TRBV12-3 or TRBV12-4 with TRBJ2-1, with 8 bases fitting TRBD2. The CDR3 here is CATHYSGAVNEQFF. Here the CDR3 DNA reads TGTGCCACCCATTATAGCGGGGCGGTCAATGAGCAGTTCTTC.